Below are 17 T cell receptor beta chains sequenced from a single sample in a study of blood T cell repertoires in COVID-19. Sequenced by immunoSEQ multiplex PCR; TCRdb stores in-frame clones only, minus some. The sample yields fewer than 350,000 clones, roughly 87% seen once. Sequenced material: peripheral blood. These receptor sequences come from a woman aged 55-70 years with COVID-19, enrolled during active disease.

The chain employs TRBV7-9 and TRBJ2-7, with 7 bases aligning to TRBD1. The junction had 1 base not matched to a gene; V was cut back by 5 bases and J by 0 bases. This CDR3 is 13 amino acids long. Germline V CDR1 and CDR2: SEHNR, FQNEAQ (reference sequence). The CDR3 nucleotides are TGTGCCAGCAGCCACAGGGGCTCCTACGAGCAGTACTTC. This translates into CASSHRGSYEQYF.

The chain combines TRBV7-2 with TRBJ1-5, with 7 bases aligning to TRBD1. The V and J ends lost 5 bases and 4 bases, in that order; junction bases with no gene match: 8. The CDR3 totals 15 residues. The germline gives CDR1 SGHTA, CDR2 FQGNSA. CDR3 coding DNA: TGTGCCAGCAGCATTAACAGGGGTCTAAATCAGCCCCAGCATTTT. Translation gives CASSINRGLNQPQHF.

The CDR3 spells CASSPGDRQLRQFF. CDR3 coding DNA: TGCGCCAGCAGCCCGGGGGACAGACAACTACGGCAGTTCTTC. The chain couples TRBV5-1 to TRBJ2-1; tentatively, D is TRBD1 (7 bases). The germline gives CDR1 SGHRS, CDR2 YFSETQ. The CDR3 covers 14 residues. With 4 bases removed from V and 12 bases from J, the gap between germline ends came to 20 bases. The variable domain in full, completed from reference TRBV5-1 and TRBJ2-1, reads KAGVTQTPRYLIKTRGQQVTLSCSPISGHRSVSWYQQTPGQGLQFLFEYFSETQRNKGNFPGRFSGRQFSNSRSEMNVSTLELGDSALYLCASSPGDRQLRQFFGPGTRLTVL.

V and J are TRBV14 and TRBJ1-2, with no clear D. Germline CDR1 SGHDN, CDR2 FVKESK. The CDR3 runs to 13 residues. Trimming took off 4 bases at V and 4 bases at J, with 10 bases between the two ends. CDR3 in DNA: TGTGCCAGCAGCCCCCAGGTGGGCTATGGCTACACCTTC. Translated: CASSPQVGYGYTF.

V is TRBV5-8 and J is TRBJ1-2; the match to TRBD1 covers 8 bases. This CDR3 has 15 residues. Trimming cost V 3 bases and J 0 bases; bases outside gene matches: 4. Per germline, CDR1 SGHTS and CDR2 YDEGEE. The CDR3 sequence: CASSSRGRANYGYTF. DNA of the CDR3: TGTGCCAGCAGCTCCAGGGGGCGAGCTAACTATGGCTACACCTTC.

The chain uses TRBV7-2 and TRBJ2-3, with D hard to call. Germline V gives CDR1 SGHTA, CDR2 FQGNSA. The CDR3 is made up of 14 amino acids. Trimming left V 5 bases short and J 0 bases short, with 9 bases between. The CDR3 DNA follows: TGTGCCAGCAGCCCGACTTTAAGCACAGATACGCAGTATTTT. This codes for CASSPTLSTDTQYF.

The CDR3 nucleotides are TGTGCCAGCAGCTCGGGACTGAATCAGCCCCAGCATTTT. It codes for CASSSGLNQPQHF. The chain couples TRBV28 to TRBJ1-5; TRBD1 is a possible D gene (5 bases). From germline, CDR1 is MDHEN and CDR2 SYDVKM. This CDR3 has 13 residues. Trimming cost V 6 bases and J 4 bases, with 10 bases left between them.

This chain joins TRBV30 and TRBJ1-6; 9 bases align to TRBD1. Trimming at V came to 2 bases and at J to 10 bases, leaving 6 bases not matched to a gene. Germline lookup yields CDR1 GTSNPN and CDR2 SVGIG (reference sequence). This CDR3 has 14 residues. The CDR3, as DNA: TGTGCCTGGAGTTCGGGACAGGGATGGTCACCCCTCCACTTT. Translated, it gives CAWSSGQGWSPLHF.

This chain uses TRBV6-5 with TRBJ1-1; tentative D call: TRBD1 (6 bases). The germline CDR1 and CDR2 sequences are MNHEY and SVGAGI. CDR3 length equals 14 residues. Trimming shortened V by 6 bases and J by 5 bases, and 16 bases separated the two germline ends. CDR3 nucleotide sequence: TGTGCCAGCAGCAAATCGACAGGACGTACTGAAGCTTTCTTT. Protein sequence: CASSKSTGRTEAFF.

CDR3 coding DNA: TGTGCCACCAGCAGAGCTCAGGGACTAGCGGAGATCCAAGATACGCAGTATTTT. Translation gives CATSRAQGLAEIQDTQYF. The genes are TRBV15 and TRBJ2-3, with TRBD2 matching 11 bases. The germline gives CDR1 LNHNV, CDR2 YYDKDF (reference sequence). With V trimmed by 1 base and J by 5 bases, 11 bases remained unmatched. The CDR3 sequence is 18 residues long. Combining the CDR3 with reference TRBV15 and TRBJ2-3 gives the whole variable domain DAMVIQNPRYQVTQFGKPVTLSCSQTLNHNVMYWYQQKSSQAPKLLFHYYDKDFNNEADTPDNFQSRRPNTSFCFLDIRSPGLGDTAMYLCATSRAQGLAEIQDTQYFGPGTRLTVL.

The chain recombines TRBV24-1 with TRBJ2-3, with 8 bases identical to TRBD2. V trimming: 4 bases; J trimming: 6 bases; junction bases outside the gene matches: 8. There are 15 residues in the CDR3. CDR1 KGHDR and CDR2 SFDVKD come from the germline V gene. The CDR3 protein is CATSDQRGRSDTQYF. In DNA form, the CDR3 reads TGTGCCACCAGTGACCAGCGGGGGAGATCCGATACGCAGTATTTT.

This clone occurred once. V is TRBV5-4 and J is TRBJ1-6; 7 positions match TRBD1. CDR1 SGHNT and CDR2 YYREEE come from the germline V gene (reference sequence). Trimming at V came to 4 bases and at J to 2 bases, leaving 3 bases not matched to a gene. The CDR3 is made up of 15 amino acids. The CDR3 nucleotides are TGTGCCAGCAGCCCGCAGGGGGCCTATAATTCACCCCTCCACTTT. It encodes CASSPQGAYNSPLHF.

This chain uses TRBV2 with TRBJ2-6, with D perhaps TRBD1 (5 bases). From germline, CDR1 is SNHLY and CDR2 FYNNEI. This CDR3 has 14 amino acids. Trimming left V 7 bases short and J 2 bases short, with 9 bases between. For the CDR3, the DNA is TGTGCCAGCATTGGGGCGACTGGGGCCAACGTCCTGACTTTC. Its protein is CASIGATGANVLTF.

This clone appeared once. The chain carries TRBV4-1 and TRBJ2-2; 11 bases fit TRBD2. This CDR3 comprises 15 residues. Germline V gene lookup returns CDR1 MGHRA and CDR2 YSYEKL. V lost 8 bases to trimming and J lost 4 bases; unmatched junction nucleotides: 6. In DNA, the CDR3 is TGCGCCAGCGGCTTAGCGGGGGGGCGCACCGGGGAGCTGTTTTTT. Its translation: CASGLAGGRTGELFF.

The chain links TRBV7-6 to TRBJ1-4; 9 bases match TRBD1. CDR3 size: 16 residues. CDR1 is SGHVS and CDR2 is FNYEAQ in the germline V gene. The ends lost 4 bases at V and 8 bases at J; junction bases unmatched: 11. The chain's CDR3 is CASSSNTGQGVEKLFF. For the CDR3, the DNA is TGTGCCAGCAGCTCAAACACGGGACAGGGTGTCGAAAAACTGTTTTTT.

The J gene is TRBJ1-1, the V gene TRBV6-6; 7 bases map to TRBD1. With 5 bases clipped from V and 4 bases from J, the junction kept 7 bases outside the gene matches. This CDR3 is 14 amino acids long. Germline V CDR1 and CDR2: MNHNY, SVGAGI (reference sequence). The CDR3 sequence is CASSITGVGTEAFF. CDR3 coding DNA: TGTGCCAGCAGTATTACAGGGGTGGGCACTGAAGCTTTCTTT.

This clone was recorded a few times. At one end the junction does not follow the germline gene, possibly because of a read error. The chain combines TRBV7-7 with TRBJ2-1; D is possibly TRBD2 (5 bases). CDR1 SSHAT and CDR2 FNYEAQ come from the germline V gene (reference sequence). The CDR3 extends over 15 amino acids. CDR3 coding DNA: TGTGCTAGCAGCCGCGACACTAGCTCCTACAATGAGCAGTTCTTC. Protein sequence: CASSRDTSSYNEQFF.